This TCR beta chain was observed in a study of blood T cell repertoires in COVID-19. The overall study: T cells, B-cell-depleted T cells, or PBMCs provided the cDNA or gDNA that served as material.

Clones were sequenced by immunoSEQ multiplex PCR, and TCRdb holds only the in-frame ones, with some missing. The table shows roughly 140,000 clones, with 85% occurring only once. Trimming took 7 bases from V and 1 from J, leaving 11 bases between them. Germline CDR1 and CDR2: MDHEN and SYDVKM. The CDR3 has 15 residues. Cohort allocation depended upon clinical history that participants reported. Among Cohort 3 donors, those recovered had two negative PCRs, clearance, or symptom resolution. The source of this sequence is a woman aged 40 to 49 who had recovered from COVID-19. This chain uses TRBV28 with TRBJ1-6; possibly TRBD1 for D (5 bases). Material: PBMCs or T cells enriched from blood (not recorded which). CDR3 loop: CASTRGWSYNSPLHF. For the CDR3, the DNA is TGTGCCAGCACCCGGGGGTGGTCCTATAATTCACCCCTCCACTTT.